This note documents a single T cell receptor (beta chain) sequence. Libraries were prepared by immunoSEQ multiplex PCR; TCRdb keeps only in-frame clonotypes and omits some of them. The table includes under 200,000 clones, roughly 90% detected once. V was pared by 5 bases and J by 3 bases, with 7 bases of the junction left unmatched. The CDR3 is 14 amino acids. The germline V gene encodes CDR1 SGHTA and CDR2 FQGTGA. This entry comes from a study of blood T cell repertoires in COVID-19. Sequenced material: PBMCs or T cells enriched from blood (not recorded which). This TCR was sampled from a woman aged 18-29 years who had recovered from COVID-19. The chain links TRBV7-3 to TRBJ2-7; 7 nucleotides match TRBD1. The CDR3 loop reads CASSPGQSFYEQYF. CDR3 coding DNA: TGTGCCAGCAGCCCGGGACAGTCCTTCTACGAGCAGTACTTC.